These T cell receptor beta chains were read from a single sample in a study of T cell repertoires in cytomegalovirus infection. TCRdb ran MiXCR on the reads and lists one entry per CDR3 protein. The data hold about 27,000 distinct CDR3 sequences, with approximately 18% observed a single time. These TCRs are of unknown antigen specificity. The sequencing used CD8+ T cells from cultured PBMCs, collected from culture after CMV antigen stimulation. The receptors were sampled from a human donor in good health (CMV status not recorded). Some clones in this sample may be carry-over from other donors' samples. CDR3s include the opening cysteine and the closing phenylalanine or tryptophan. The order of the fields is D gene, clone size, J gene, V gene, CDR3 DNA, CDR3 protein. A D gene is named only where the DNA matches it firmly. Some rows have no size entry. The others give once, few or many, or a class for an expanded clone.

.,few,TRBJ2-7,TRBV28,TGTGCCAGCAGTCCCGACCCGGGGGAGCAGTACTTC,CASSPDPGEQYF
TRBD2,.,TRBJ2-5,TRBV6-1,TGTGCCAGCAGTGTAGCGGGAGAGGAGGAGACCCAGTACTTC,CASSVAGEEETQYF
.,few,TRBJ1-2,TRBV7-9,TGTGCCAGCAGCTTAGAGGGAGGCCGCCTGGGGCATGGCTACACCTTC,CASSLEGGRLGHGYTF
TRBD2,.,TRBJ2-1,TRBV11-2,TGTGCCAGCAGCACCCCCCGGACTAGCGGGGGGGGCCCCTCCTACAATGAGCAGTTCTTC,CASSTPRTSGGGPSYNEQFF
.,many,TRBJ2-1,TRBV7-9,TGTGCCAGCAGCTTTATGGGTGGCAGAAATGAGCAGTTCTTC,CASSFMGGRNEQFF
.,.,TRBJ2-3,TRBV12-3/TRBV12-4,TGTGCCAGCAGTCGGGCAGGGGGCACAGATACGCAGTATTTT,CASSRAGGTDTQYF
.,few,TRBJ2-7,TRBV7-2,TGTGCCAGCAGCCCCCGTTCCTCCAGCTACGAGCAGTACTTC,CASSPRSSSYEQYF
.,.,TRBJ1-1,TRBV7-2,TGTGCCAGCAGCCACCGACAGGCGACCGTACGTGAAGCTTTCTTT,CASSHRQATVREAFF
.,few,TRBJ2-4,TRBV3-1,TGTGCCAGCAGCCGGAATAAGGGGCCAATAGCCAAAAACATTCAGTACTTC,CASSRNKGPIAKNIQYF
.,.,TRBJ1-4,TRBV28,TGTGCCAGCAGTTTATACCAGGGGAGTAATGAAAAACTGTTTTTT,CASSLYQGSNEKLFF
.,.,TRBJ2-7,TRBV25-1,TGTGCCAGCAGTCCCAATCAGAGGTACGAGCAGTACTTC,CASSPNQRYEQYF
.,many,TRBJ2-7,TRBV12-3/TRBV12-4,TGTGCCAGCAGCCCCGCCTTTTACGAGCAGTACTTC,CASSPAFYEQYF
.,few,TRBJ1-5,TRBV7-2,TGTGCCAGCAGCTTAAATCAGGTCCAGCCCCAGCATTTT,CASSLNQVQPQHF
.,.,TRBJ1-6,TRBV7-9,TGTGCCAGCAGAAAAGTAAATTCACCCCTCCACTTT,CASRKVNSPLHF
.,.,TRBJ1-6,TRBV25-1,TGTGCCAGCAGCGATGACGGTCAGGGAAGCAGGTCCTATAATTCACCCCTCCACTTT,CASSDDGQGSRSYNSPLHF
TRBD2,.,TRBJ2-2,TRBV5-4,TGTGCCAGCAGTCCCATGGGGCGGGAGTTAACCGGGGAGCTGTTTTTT,CASSPMGRELTGELFF
TRBD1,few,TRBJ2-5,TRBV7-2,TGTGCCAGCAGCCACCCCAGACAGGGGTCCCAAGAGACCCAGTACTTC,CASSHPRQGSQETQYF